This entry describes one T cell receptor beta chain. This specimen comes from a study of blood T cell repertoires in COVID-19. Across the whole study: Some COVID-19 samples were acute and others convalescent; all came from the United States, Italy and Spain.

Generated by immunoSEQ multiplex PCR, the TCRdb table keeps only in-frame clones and is missing some. The sample has about 69,000 clones; around 86% are singletons. CDR1 and CDR2 (germline): SNHLY, FYNNEI. The trim removed 4 bases at V and 6 bases at J, leaving 12 bases unmatched. The CDR3 spans 17 residues. The TCR was taken from a man at least 80 years old with acute or convalescent COVID-19. Specimen: peripheral blood. The chain links TRBV2 to TRBJ2-4, with TRBD1 matching 10 bases. CDR3 residues: CASSGPTGGAVRNIQYF. CDR3 in DNA: TGTGCCAGCAGTGGACCGACAGGGGGCGCGGTGAGAAACATTCAGTACTTC.